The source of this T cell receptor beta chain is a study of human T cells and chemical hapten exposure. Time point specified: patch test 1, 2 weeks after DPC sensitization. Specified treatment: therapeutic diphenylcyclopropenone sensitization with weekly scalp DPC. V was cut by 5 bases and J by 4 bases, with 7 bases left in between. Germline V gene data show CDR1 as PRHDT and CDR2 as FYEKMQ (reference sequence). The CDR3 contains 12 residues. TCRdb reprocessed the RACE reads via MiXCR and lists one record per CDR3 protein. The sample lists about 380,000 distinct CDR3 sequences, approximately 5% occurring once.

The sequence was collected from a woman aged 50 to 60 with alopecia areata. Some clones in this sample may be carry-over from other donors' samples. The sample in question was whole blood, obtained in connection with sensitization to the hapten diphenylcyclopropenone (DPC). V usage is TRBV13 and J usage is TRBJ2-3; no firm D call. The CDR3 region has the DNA TGTGCCAGCAGCCGGGTCGCAGATACGCAGTATTTT. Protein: CASSRVADTQYF.